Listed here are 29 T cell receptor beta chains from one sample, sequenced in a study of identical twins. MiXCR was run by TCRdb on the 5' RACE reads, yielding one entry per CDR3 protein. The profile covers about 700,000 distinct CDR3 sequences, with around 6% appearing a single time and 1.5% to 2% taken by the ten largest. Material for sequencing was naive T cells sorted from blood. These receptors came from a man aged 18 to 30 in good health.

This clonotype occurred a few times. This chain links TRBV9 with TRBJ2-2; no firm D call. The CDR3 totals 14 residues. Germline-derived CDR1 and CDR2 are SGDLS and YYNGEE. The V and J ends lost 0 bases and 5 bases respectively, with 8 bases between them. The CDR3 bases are TGTGCCAGCAGCGTAGCTTCAGAGACCGGGGAGCTGTTTTTT. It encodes CASSVASETGELFF.

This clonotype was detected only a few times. CDR3 nucleotides: TGTGCCAGCAGTTCCGGATGGAGCACTGAAGCTTTCTTT. Translation: CASSSGWSTEAFF. The V and J genes are TRBV7-3 and TRBJ1-1; unclear D gene. Trimming removed 6 bases from V and 4 bases from J, with 12 bases in between. CDR3 length equals 13 residues. Germline V lookup: CDR1 SGHTA, CDR2 FQGTGA.

The CDR3 here is CASSFIGAREQYV. CDR3 coding DNA: TGTGCCAGCAGCTTTATTGGGGCGCGAGAGCAGTACGTC. V and J are TRBV5-5 and TRBJ2-7, with D perhaps matching TRBD1 (5 bases). The CDR3 has 13 amino acids. From germline, CDR1 is SGHKS and CDR2 YYEKEE (reference sequence). The ends were cut back, 2 bases at V and 7 bases at J, with 13 bases in the middle.

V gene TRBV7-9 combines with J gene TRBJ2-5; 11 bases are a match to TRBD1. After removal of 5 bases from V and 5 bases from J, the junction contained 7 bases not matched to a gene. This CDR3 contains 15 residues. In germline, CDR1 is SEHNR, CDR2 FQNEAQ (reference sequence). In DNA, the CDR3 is TGTGCCAGCAGCGAAGGACAGGGGGCGCGGGAGACCCAGTACTTC. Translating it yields CASSEGQGARETQYF.

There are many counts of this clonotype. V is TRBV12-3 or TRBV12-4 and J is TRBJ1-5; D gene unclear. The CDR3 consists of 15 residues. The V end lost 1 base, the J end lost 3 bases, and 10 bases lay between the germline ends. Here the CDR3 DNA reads TGTGCCAGCAGTTTAGGAGAAAGGGACAATCAGCCCCAGCATTTT. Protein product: CASSLGERDNQPQHF.

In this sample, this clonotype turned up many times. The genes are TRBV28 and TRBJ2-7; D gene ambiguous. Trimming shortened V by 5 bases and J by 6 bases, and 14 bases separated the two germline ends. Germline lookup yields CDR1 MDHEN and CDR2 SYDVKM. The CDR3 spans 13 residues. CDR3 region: CASSLNSRSEQYF. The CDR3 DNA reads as TGTGCCAGCAGTCTCAATTCAAGGTCCGAGCAGTACTTC.

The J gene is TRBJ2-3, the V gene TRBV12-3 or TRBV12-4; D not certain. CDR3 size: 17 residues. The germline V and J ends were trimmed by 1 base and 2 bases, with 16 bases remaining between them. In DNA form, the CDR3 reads TGTGCCAGCAGTTTAGATGGATGGACGAGATCCACAGATACGCAGTATTTT. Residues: CASSLDGWTRSTDTQYF.

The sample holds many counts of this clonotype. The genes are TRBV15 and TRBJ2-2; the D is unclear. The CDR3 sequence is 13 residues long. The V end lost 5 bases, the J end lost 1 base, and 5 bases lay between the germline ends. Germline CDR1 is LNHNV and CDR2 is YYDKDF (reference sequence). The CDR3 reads CATSGVNTGELFF. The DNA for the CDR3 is TGTGCCACCAGCGGGGTGAACACCGGGGAGCTGTTTTTT. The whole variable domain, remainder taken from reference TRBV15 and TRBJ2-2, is DAMVIQNPRYQVTQFGKPVTLSCSQTLNHNVMYWYQQKSSQAPKLLFHYYDKDFNNEADTPDNFQSRRPNTSFCFLDIRSPGLGDTAMYLCATSGVNTGELFFGEGSRLTVL.

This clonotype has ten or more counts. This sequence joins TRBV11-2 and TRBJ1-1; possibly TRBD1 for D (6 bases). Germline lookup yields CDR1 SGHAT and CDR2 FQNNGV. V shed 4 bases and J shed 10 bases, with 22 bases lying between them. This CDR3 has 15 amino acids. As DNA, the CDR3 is TGTGCCAGCAGCTCCAAGGGGGGAGGGGCACCTAGAGCTTTCTTT. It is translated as CASSSKGGGAPRAFF.

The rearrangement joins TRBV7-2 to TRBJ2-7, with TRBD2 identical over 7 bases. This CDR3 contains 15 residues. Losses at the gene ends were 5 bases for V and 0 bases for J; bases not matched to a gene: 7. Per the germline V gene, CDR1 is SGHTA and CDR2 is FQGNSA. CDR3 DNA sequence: TGTGCCAGCAGCCCCGGGGGAGGGCCCTCCTACGAGCAGTACTTC. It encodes CASSPGGGPSYEQYF.

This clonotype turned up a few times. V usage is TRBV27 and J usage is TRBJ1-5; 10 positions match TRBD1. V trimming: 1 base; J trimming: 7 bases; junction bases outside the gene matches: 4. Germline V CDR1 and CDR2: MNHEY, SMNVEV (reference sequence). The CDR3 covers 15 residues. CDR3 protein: CASSLWGTGEQPQHF. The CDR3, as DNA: TGTGCCAGCAGTTTATGGGGGACAGGGGAACAGCCCCAGCATTTT.

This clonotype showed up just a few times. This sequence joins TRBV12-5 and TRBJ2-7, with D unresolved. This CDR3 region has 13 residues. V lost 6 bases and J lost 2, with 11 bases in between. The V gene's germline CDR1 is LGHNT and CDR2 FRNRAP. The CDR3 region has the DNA TGTGCTAGTGGGTTTGACACCGCCTACGAGCAGTACTTC. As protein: CASGFDTAYEQYF.

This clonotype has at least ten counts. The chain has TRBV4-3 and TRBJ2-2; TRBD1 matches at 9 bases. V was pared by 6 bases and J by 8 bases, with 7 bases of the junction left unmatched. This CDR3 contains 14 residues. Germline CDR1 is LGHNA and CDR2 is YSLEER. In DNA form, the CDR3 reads TGCGCCAGCAGACTACAGGGGGCTCGGGGGGAGCTGTTTTTT. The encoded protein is CASRLQGARGELFF.

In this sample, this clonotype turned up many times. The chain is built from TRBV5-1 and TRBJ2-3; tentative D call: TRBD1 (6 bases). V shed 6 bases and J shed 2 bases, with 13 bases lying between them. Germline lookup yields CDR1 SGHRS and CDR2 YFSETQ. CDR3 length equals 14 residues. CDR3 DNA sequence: TGCGCCAGCAAGCAGGGGTCACTCACAGATACGCAGTATTTT. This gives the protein CASKQGSLTDTQYF.

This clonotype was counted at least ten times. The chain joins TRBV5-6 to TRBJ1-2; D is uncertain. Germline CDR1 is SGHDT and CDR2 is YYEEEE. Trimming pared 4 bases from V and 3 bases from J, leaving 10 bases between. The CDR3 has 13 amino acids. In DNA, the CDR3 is TGTGCCAGCAGCGACGACGGCGACTATGGCTACACCTTC. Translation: CASSDDGDYGYTF.

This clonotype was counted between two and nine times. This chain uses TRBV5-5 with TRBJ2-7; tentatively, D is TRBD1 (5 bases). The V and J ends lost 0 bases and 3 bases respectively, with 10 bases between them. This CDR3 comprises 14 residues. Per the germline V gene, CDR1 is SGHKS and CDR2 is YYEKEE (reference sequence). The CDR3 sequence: CASSLAAGNYEQYV. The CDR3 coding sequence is TGTGCCAGCAGCTTGGCCGCAGGGAACTACGAGCAGTACGTC.

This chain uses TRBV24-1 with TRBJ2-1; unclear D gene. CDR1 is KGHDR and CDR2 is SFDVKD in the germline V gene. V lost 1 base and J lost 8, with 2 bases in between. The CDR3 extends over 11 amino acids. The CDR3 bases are TGTGCCACCAGTGATTTTTATGAGCAGTTCTTC. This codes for CATSDFYEQFF.

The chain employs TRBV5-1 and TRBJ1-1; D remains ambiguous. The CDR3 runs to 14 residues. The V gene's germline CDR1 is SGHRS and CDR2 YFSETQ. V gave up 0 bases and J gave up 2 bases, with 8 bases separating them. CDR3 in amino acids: CASSLEGFNTEAFF. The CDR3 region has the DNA TGCGCCAGCAGCTTGGAAGGCTTTAACACTGAAGCTTTCTTT. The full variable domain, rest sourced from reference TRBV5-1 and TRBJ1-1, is KAGVTQTPRYLIKTRGQQVTLSCSPISGHRSVSWYQQTPGQGLQFLFEYFSETQRNKGNFPGRFSGRQFSNSRSEMNVSTLELGDSALYLCASSLEGFNTEAFFGQGTRLTVV.

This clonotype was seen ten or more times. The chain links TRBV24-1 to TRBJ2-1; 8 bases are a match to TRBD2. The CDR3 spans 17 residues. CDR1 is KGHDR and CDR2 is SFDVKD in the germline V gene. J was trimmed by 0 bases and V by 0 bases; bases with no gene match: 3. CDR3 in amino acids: CATSDLPSGSSYNEQFF. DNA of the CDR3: TGTGCCACCAGTGATTTGCCGAGCGGGAGCTCCTACAATGAGCAGTTCTTC.

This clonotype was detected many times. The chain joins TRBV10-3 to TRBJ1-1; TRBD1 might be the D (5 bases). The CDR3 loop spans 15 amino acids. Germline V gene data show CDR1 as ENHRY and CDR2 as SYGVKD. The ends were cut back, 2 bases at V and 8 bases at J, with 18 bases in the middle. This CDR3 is CAISEPGTVTREAFF. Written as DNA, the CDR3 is TGTGCCATCAGTGAGCCGGGGACCGTCACGAGGGAAGCTTTCTTT.

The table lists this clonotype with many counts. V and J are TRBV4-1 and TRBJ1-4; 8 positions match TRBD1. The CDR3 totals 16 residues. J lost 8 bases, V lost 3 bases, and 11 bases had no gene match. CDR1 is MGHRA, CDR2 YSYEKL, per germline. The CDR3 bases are TGCGCCAGCAGCCACCCACGGGCGACAGGGGACGAAAAACTGTTTTTT. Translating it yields CASSHPRATGDEKLFF.

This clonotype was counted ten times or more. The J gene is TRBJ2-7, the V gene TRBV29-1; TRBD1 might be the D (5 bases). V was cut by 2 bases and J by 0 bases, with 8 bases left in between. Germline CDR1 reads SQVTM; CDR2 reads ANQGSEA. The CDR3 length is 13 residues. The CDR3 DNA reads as TGCAGCGTTGAACAGGGTAGCTCCTACGAGCAGTACTTC. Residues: CSVEQGSSYEQYF.

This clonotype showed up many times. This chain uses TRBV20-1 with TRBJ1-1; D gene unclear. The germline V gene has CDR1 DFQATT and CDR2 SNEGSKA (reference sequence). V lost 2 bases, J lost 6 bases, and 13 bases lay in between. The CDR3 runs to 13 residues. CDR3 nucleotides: TGCAGTGCTAGAACCGACCCCGACCCTGAAGCTTTCTTT. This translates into CSARTDPDPEAFF.

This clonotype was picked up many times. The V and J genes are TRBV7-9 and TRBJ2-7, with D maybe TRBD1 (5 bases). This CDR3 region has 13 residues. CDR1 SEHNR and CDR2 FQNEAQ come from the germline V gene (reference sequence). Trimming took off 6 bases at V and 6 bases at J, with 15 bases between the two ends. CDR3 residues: CASSPSGQSEQYV. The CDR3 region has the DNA TGTGCCAGCAGTCCCTCTGGACAATCCGAGCAGTACGTC.

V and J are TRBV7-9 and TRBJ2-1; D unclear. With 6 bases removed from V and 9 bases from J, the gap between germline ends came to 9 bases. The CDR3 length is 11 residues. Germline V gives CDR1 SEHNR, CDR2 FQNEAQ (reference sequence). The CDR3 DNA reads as TGTGCCAGCAGGGTGGGGTTTGAGCAGTTCTTC. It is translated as CASRVGFEQFF.

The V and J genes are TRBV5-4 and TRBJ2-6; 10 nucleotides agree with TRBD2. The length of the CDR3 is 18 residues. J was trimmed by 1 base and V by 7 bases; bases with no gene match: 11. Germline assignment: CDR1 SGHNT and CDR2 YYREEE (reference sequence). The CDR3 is CASSLSPAGGSGANVLTF. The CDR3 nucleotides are TGTGCCAGCTCACTTTCGCCAGCGGGAGGGTCTGGGGCCAACGTCCTGACTTTC. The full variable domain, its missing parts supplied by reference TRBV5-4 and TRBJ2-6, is ETGVTQSPTHLIKTRGQQVTLRCSSQSGHNTVSWYQQALGQGPQFIFQYYREEENGRGNFPPRFSGLQFPNYSSELNVNALELDDSALYLCASSLSPAGGSGANVLTFGAGSRLTVL.

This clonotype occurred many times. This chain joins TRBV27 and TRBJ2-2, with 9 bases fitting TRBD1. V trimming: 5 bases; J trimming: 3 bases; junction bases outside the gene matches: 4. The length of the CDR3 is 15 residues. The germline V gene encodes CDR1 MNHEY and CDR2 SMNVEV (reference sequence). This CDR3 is CASSKGQGYTGELFF. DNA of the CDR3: TGTGCCAGCAGTAAGGGACAGGGCTACACCGGGGAGCTGTTTTTT.

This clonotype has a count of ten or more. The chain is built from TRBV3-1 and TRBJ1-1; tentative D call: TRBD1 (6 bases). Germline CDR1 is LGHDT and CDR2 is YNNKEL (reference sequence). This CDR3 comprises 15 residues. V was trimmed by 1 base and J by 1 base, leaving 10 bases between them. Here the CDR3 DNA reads TGTGCCAGCAGCCAAGGGGGGCTTGGGAACACTGAAGCTTTCTTT. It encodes CASSQGGLGNTEAFF.

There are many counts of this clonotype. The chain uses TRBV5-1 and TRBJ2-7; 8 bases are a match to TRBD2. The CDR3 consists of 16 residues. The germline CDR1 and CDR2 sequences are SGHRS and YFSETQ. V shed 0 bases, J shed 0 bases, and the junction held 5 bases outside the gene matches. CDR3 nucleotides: TGCGCCAGCAGCTTGGTCGCGGGAGGCCCCTCCTACGAGCAGTACTTC. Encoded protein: CASSLVAGGPSYEQYF.